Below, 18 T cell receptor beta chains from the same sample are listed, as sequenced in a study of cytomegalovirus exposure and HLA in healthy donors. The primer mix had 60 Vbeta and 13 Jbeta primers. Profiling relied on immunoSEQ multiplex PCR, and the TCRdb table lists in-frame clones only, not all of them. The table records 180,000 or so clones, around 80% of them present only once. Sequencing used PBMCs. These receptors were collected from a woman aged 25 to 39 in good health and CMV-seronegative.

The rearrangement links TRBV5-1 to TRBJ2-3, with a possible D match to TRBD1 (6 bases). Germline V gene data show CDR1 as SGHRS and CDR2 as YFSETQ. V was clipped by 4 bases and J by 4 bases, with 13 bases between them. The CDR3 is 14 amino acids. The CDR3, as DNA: TGCGCCAGCAGCCCGGGACATGAGGCAGATACGCAGTATTTT. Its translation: CASSPGHEADTQYF.

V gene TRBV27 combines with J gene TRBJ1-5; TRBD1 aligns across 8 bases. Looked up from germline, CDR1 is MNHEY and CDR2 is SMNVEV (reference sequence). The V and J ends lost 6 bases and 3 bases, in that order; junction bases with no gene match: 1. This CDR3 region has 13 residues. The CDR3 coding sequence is TGTGCCAGCAGACAGGGGGTCAATCAGCCCCAGCATTTT. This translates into CASRQGVNQPQHF.

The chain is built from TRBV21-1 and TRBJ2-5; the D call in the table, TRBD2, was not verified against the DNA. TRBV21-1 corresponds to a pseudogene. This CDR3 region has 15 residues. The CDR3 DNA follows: TGTGCCAGCAGCAAAGATGGGGGGGCTCGAGAGACCCAGTACTTC. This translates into CASSKDGGARETQYF.

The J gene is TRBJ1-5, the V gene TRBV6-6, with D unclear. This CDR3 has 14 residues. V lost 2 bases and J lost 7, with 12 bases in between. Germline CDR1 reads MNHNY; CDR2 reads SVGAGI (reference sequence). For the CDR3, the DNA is TGTGCCAGCAGTTACGTCGGGGTTTGGCAGCCCCAGCATTTT. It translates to CASSYVGVWQPQHF.

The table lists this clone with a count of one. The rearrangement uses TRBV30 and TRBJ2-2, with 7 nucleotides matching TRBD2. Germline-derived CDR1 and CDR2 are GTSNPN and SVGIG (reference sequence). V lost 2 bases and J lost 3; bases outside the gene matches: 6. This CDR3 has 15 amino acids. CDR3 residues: CAWSLGRGYTGELFF. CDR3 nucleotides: TGTGCCTGGAGTTTAGGGCGGGGGTACACCGGGGAGCTGTTTTTT.

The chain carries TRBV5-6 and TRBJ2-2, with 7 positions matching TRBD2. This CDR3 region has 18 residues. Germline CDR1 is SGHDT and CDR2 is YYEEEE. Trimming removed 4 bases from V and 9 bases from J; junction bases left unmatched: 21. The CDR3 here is CASSVPPSGTIRGWELFF. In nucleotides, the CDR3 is TGTGCCAGCAGCGTCCCACCCTCCGGGACTATCAGAGGGTGGGAGCTGTTTTTT. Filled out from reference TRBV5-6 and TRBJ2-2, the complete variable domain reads DAGVTQSPTHLIKTRGQQVTLRCSPKSGHDTVSWYQQALGQGPQFIFQYYEEEERQRGNFPDRFSGHQFPNYSSELNVNALLLGDSALYLCASSVPPSGTIRGWELFFGEGSRLTVL.

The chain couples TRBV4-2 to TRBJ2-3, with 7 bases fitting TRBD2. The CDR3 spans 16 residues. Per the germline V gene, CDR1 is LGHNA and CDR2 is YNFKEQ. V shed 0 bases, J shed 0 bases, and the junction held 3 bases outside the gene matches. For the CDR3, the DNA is TGTGCCAGCAGCCAAGATTTGGGGGGGAGCACAGATACGCAGTATTTT. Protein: CASSQDLGGSTDTQYF.

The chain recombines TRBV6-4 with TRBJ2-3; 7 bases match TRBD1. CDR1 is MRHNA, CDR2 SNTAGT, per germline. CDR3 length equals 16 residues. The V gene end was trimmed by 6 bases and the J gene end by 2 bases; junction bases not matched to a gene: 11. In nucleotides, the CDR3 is TGTGCCAGCAGGAGGGATGGGGGACAGCCCACAGATACGCAGTATTTT. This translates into CASRRDGGQPTDTQYF.

The DNA of the CDR3 is TGTGCCAGCAGAATGACAGGGGGCCCCTTTCGGGCTTTCTTT. Residues: CASRMTGGPFRAFF. J is TRBJ1-1 and V is TRBV5-6; 10 bases are shared with TRBD1. Germline CDR1 reads SGHDT; CDR2 reads YYEEEE. Trimming at V came to 5 bases and at J to 11 bases, leaving 12 bases not matched to a gene. The CDR3 has 14 amino acids.

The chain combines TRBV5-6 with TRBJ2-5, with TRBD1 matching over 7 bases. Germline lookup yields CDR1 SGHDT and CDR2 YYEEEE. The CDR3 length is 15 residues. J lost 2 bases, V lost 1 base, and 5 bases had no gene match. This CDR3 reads CASSLKGAGQETQYF. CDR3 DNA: TGTGCCAGCAGCTTGAAGGGGGCAGGGCAAGAGACCCAGTACTTC.

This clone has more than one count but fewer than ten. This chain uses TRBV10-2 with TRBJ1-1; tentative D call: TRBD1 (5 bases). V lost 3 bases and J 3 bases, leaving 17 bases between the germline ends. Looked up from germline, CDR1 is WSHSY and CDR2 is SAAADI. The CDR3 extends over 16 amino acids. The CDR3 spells CASSDEAGIVYTEAFF. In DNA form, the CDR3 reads TGCGCCAGCAGTGATGAAGCAGGGATAGTTTACACTGAAGCTTTCTTT.

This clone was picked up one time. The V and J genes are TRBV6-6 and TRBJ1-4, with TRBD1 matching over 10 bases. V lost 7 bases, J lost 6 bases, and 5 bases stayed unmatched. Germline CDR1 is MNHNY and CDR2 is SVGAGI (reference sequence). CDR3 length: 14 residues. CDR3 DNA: TGTGCCAGCAACACCGGACAGGGGGATGAAAAACTGTTTTTT. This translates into CASNTGQGDEKLFF.

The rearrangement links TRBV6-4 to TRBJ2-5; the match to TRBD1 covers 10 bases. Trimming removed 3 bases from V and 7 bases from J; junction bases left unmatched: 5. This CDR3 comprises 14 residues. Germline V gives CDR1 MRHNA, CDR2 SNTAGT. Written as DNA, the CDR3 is TGTGCCAGCAGTGAACAGGGACAGGGGAGGACCCAGTACTTC. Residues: CASSEQGQGRTQYF.

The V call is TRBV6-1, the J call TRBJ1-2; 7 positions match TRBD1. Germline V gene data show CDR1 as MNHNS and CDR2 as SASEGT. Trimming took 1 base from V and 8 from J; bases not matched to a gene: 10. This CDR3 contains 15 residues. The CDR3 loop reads CASSEGVDRVWGYTF. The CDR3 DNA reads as TGTGCCAGCAGTGAAGGGGTCGACAGGGTATGGGGCTACACCTTC.

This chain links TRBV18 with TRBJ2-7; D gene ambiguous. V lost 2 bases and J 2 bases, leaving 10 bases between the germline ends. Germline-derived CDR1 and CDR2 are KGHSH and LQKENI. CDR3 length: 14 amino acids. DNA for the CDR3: TGTGCCAGCTCACCAAGGCAGGATCCCTACGAGCAGTACTTC. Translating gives CASSPRQDPYEQYF.

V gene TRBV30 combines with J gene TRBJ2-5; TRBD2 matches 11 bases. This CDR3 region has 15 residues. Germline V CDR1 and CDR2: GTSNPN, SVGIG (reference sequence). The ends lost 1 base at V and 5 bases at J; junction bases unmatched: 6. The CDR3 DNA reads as TGTGCCTGGAGTGAGGTAGCGGGGGGGCAGGAGACCCAGTACTTC. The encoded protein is CAWSEVAGGQETQYF.

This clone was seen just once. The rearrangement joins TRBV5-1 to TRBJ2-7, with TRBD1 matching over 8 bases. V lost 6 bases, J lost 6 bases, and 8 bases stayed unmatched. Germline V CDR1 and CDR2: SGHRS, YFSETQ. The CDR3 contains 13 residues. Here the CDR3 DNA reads TGCGCCAGCAACCAGGCCGGGACAGGCGAGCAGTACTTC. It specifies CASNQAGTGEQYF.

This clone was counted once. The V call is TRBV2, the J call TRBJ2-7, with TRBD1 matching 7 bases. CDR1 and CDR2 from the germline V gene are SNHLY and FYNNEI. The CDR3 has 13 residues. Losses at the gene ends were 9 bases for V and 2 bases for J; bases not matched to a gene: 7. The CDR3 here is CASVQGVPYEQYF. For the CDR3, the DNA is TGTGCCAGTGTCCAGGGGGTACCCTACGAGCAGTACTTC.